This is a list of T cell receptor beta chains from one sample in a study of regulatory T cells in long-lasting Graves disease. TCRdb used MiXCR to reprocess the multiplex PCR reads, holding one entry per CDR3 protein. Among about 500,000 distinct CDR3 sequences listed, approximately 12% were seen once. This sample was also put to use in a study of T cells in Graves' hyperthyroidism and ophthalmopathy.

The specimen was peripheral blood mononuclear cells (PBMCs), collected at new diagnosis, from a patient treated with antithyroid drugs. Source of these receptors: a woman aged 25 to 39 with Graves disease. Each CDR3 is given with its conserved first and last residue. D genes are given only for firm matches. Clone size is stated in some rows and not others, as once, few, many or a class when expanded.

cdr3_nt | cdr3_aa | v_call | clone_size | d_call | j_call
TGCGCCAGCAGCCAAGCCAAAGGATCGAGCTCCTACAATGAGCAGTTCTTC | CASSQAKGSSSYNEQFF | TRBV4-3 | NA | NA | TRBJ2-1
TGCAGTGCAGAAGCCGGACAGGGTACAGATACGCAGTATTTT | CSAEAGQGTDTQYF | TRBV20-1 | NA | TRBD1 | TRBJ2-3
TGTGCCAGCAGTTTATTCGGGGCCTGGGGGGCCCAGCATTTT | CASSLFGAWGAQHF | TRBV28 | NA | NA | TRBJ1-5
TGTGCCAGTACCCCAAATAGGGGACAGTGGAATGAGCAGTTCTTC | CASTPNRGQWNEQFF | TRBV19 | few | TRBD1 | TRBJ2-1
TGTGCCAGCAGCCCCCGGGACAGCCCTAATGAAAAACTGTTTTTT | CASSPRDSPNEKLFF | TRBV7-2 | many | TRBD1 | TRBJ1-4
TGCGCCAGCAGCCAAGTTCCGGTCGGGGCCGGGCAAGAGACCCAGTACTTC | CASSQVPVGAGQETQYF | TRBV4-3 | NA | NA | TRBJ2-5
TGTGCCAGCAGTGAAGCGAGCAGGGGCCCAGAAGCTTTCTTT | CASSEASRGPEAFF | TRBV6-1 | many | NA | TRBJ1-1
TGTGCCACCACGACAGGCCCTAACACAGATACGCAGTATTTT | CATTTGPNTDTQYF | TRBV13 | few | NA | TRBJ2-3
TGTGCCAGCAGCGTAGCCAGCGGGAGGGCTTACGAGCAGTACTTC | CASSVASGRAYEQYF | TRBV9 | NA | TRBD2 | TRBJ2-7
TGTGCCAGCAGCTCCGCAACCGATCTTCTAGCGGGAGTTGGAAATGAGCAGTTCTTC | CASSSATDLLAGVGNEQFF | TRBV5-4 | few | TRBD2 | TRBJ2-1
TGTGCCAGTAGTATACTAGCGATGAACACCGGGGAGCTGTTTTTT | CASSILAMNTGELFF | TRBV19 | NA | NA | TRBJ2-2
TGTGCCAGCAGCCCCCGACTAGCGGATACGCAGTATTTT | CASSPRLADTQYF | TRBV7-2 | many | TRBD2 | TRBJ2-3
TGTGCCAGCAGCGCAAGCTCTAGCGTAAATGAGCAGTTCTTC | CASSASSSVNEQFF | TRBV9 | many | NA | TRBJ2-1
TGTGCCAGCAGCTTAGCGAGCGGGAGCCGCGCCGGGGAGCTGTTTTTT | CASSLASGSRAGELFF | TRBV7-9 | few | TRBD2 | TRBJ2-2
TGTGCCAGCAGCTTAGGGCAGGGGAACACCGGGGAGCTGTTTTTT | CASSLGQGNTGELFF | TRBV7-6 | many | NA | TRBJ2-2
TGTGCCAGCAGCAACGCCTTAAACGGGGCGGTTGAAGCTTTCTTT | CASSNALNGAVEAFF | TRBV7-9 | many | NA | TRBJ1-1
TGTGCCAGCAGTTCCAAAATAGGGACTAGCGGGGATTACGAGCAGTACTTC | CASSSKIGTSGDYEQYF | TRBV28 | many | TRBD2 | TRBJ2-7
TGCGCCAGCAGCCCCGGACTAGCGGGAGCAGCGCAGTATTTT | CASSPGLAGAAQYF | TRBV5-1 | many | TRBD2 | TRBJ2-3
TGTGCCAGCATCACCGGGAGGGTAGGCAATCAGCCCCAGCATTTT | CASITGRVGNQPQHF | TRBV6-1 | NA | NA | TRBJ1-5
TGTGCCAGCAGTTACTCGAGGGGAAGCCAAGAGACCCAGTACTTC | CASSYSRGSQETQYF | TRBV6-2/TRBV6-3 | few | NA | TRBJ2-5
TGTGCCAGCAGTTACTCGGGACGCAAAACGGGGGTCTACACCTTC | CASSYSGRKTGVYTF | TRBV6-2/TRBV6-3 | NA | NA | TRBJ1-2
TGTGCCAGCAGAGGGTGGGAGAGAGAGACCCAGTACTTC | CASRGWERETQYF | TRBV27 | many | NA | TRBJ2-5
TGTGCCAGCAGTTTATGGGGGGTTCCGGGACAGACCTACGAGCAGTACTTC | CASSLWGVPGQTYEQYF | TRBV28 | NA | TRBD1 | TRBJ2-7
TGTGCTAGCAGCTTAGCGAGCGGGAGGAAGGGATTCGGGGAGCTGTTTTTT | CASSLASGRKGFGELFF | TRBV7-2 | NA | TRBD2 | TRBJ2-2
TGCGCCAGCAGCCAAGAACGGACAGGGATCTCTGGAAACACCATATATTTT | CASSQERTGISGNTIYF | TRBV4-1 | NA | TRBD1 | TRBJ1-3
TGTGCCAGCAGCCCCGGGGCTACGTACACCGGGGAGCTGTTTTTT | CASSPGATYTGELFF | TRBV2 | many | NA | TRBJ2-2
TGTGCCAGCAGCCCCCGGTCCAGGAATGAGCAGTTCTTC | CASSPRSRNEQFF | TRBV11-3 | many | NA | TRBJ2-1
TGTGCCAGTGGGACTAGCAGGACTCGCACAGATACGCAGTATTTT | CASGTSRTRTDTQYF | TRBV2 | many | TRBD2 | TRBJ2-3
TGTGCCAGCAGCTTTGAGAGCGGAGGGGGGGATGAGCAGTTCTTC | CASSFESGGGDEQFF | TRBV11-1 | few | NA | TRBJ2-1
TGTGCCAGCAGCTTAGATTTTCGGTGGAACACTGAAGCTTTCTTT | CASSLDFRWNTEAFF | TRBV11-3 | few | NA | TRBJ1-1
TGTGCCAGTAGAGATTGGACAGGGGGCAATCAGCCCCAGCATTTT | CASRDWTGGNQPQHF | TRBV19 | few | TRBD1 | TRBJ1-5
TGTGCCAGCAGCAACGGTCGGCTAGGAGAGACCCAGTACTTC | CASSNGRLGETQYF | TRBV3-1 | NA | NA | TRBJ2-5
TGCAGTGCTAGAAAGCAGCGGGATGGGGGAGAGACCCAGTACTTC | CSARKQRDGGETQYF | TRBV20-1 | NA | TRBD2 | TRBJ2-5
TGTGCCAGCAGCCGCCTCCGGGACAAATCCTACGAGCAGTACTTC | CASSRLRDKSYEQYF | TRBV4-2 | many | NA | TRBJ2-7
TGTGCCAGCAGCTTCGGACTAGCGGTAGTATGGGATACGCAGTATTTT | CASSFGLAVVWDTQYF | TRBV9 | NA | TRBD2 | TRBJ2-3
TGCGCCAGCACCCACACCTCCAGCCCGGAAACTAATGAAAAACTGTTTTTT | CASTHTSSPETNEKLFF | TRBV4-3 | many | NA | TRBJ1-4
TGTGCCAGCTATGAGGGGTACAATGAGCAGTTCTTC | CASYEGYNEQFF | TRBV2 | many | NA | TRBJ2-1
TGTGCCAGCCGAGTGACCCCGGGGTACCTCTACGAGCAGTACTTC | CASRVTPGYLYEQYF | TRBV12-3/TRBV12-4 | many | NA | TRBJ2-7
TGTGCCAGCAGTTACTCGAGACAACCGGTAGGCTACGAGCAGTACTTC | CASSYSRQPVGYEQYF | TRBV6-2/TRBV6-3 | many | NA | TRBJ2-7
TGTGCCAGCCAGTCTAGCAGCAACTACGAGCAGTACTTC | CASQSSSNYEQYF | TRBV12-3/TRBV12-4 | NA | NA | TRBJ2-7
TGCAGTGCTAGAGAATACAGGGTCGACGAGCAGTACTTC | CSAREYRVDEQYF | TRBV20-1 | many | NA | TRBJ2-7
TGTGCCAGCAGCACCGACAGGGCTTTGGATACGCAGTATTTT | CASSTDRALDTQYF | TRBV27 | many | TRBD1 | TRBJ2-3
TGTGCCTGGACTTCGGGCCGAAAGAACACCGGGGAGCTGTTTTTT | CAWTSGRKNTGELFF | TRBV30 | many | NA | TRBJ2-2
TGTGCCGGCAGCGCACCCAGATTGTGGGGGCCCTACGAGCAGTACTTC | CAGSAPRLWGPYEQYF | TRBV9 | few | NA | TRBJ2-7
TGTGCCAGCAGCGTAGCTGGGAGCGGGAGCTCCTATTACGAGCAGTACTTC | CASSVAGSGSSYYEQYF | TRBV9 | NA | TRBD2 | TRBJ2-7